The 18 T cell receptor beta chains listed next were all sequenced from one sample in a study of blood T cells in healthy people across ages (dated by TCRdb to 2015 to 2017). The library was produced with 5' RACE. Data came from an Illumina HiSeq 2500. A second PCR of roughly 7 to 12 cycles was run with a J-beta primer mix and a sample-barcoded 5' primer. The public reads were reprocessed in TCRdb via fastp at Q25 and MiXCR, keeping in-frame beta chains. Every CDR3 protein is listed once, alongside the most common genes and DNA of its rows. Here the sample has approximately 800,000 distinct CDR3 sequences; more than 45% occur a single time. About 20% of the sample is held by the ten biggest clonotypes. Sequenced material: blood. All receptors come from a man aged 25-40 years in good health.

This clonotype was seen only once. The chain is built from TRBV20-1 and TRBJ1-1, with TRBD1 as a possible D gene (6 bases). The germline CDR1 and CDR2 sequences are DFQATT and SNEGSKA (reference sequence). This CDR3 comprises 13 residues. Deletions cut 5 bases from V and 2 bases from J, with 12 bases between. The CDR3 nucleotides read TGCAGTGCTGGAAGGGGGGCTAACACTGAAGCTTTCTTT. This encodes CSAGRGANTEAFF.

The CDR3 loop is CSGRSGENTGELFF. CDR3 bases: TGCAGCGGCCGTAGCGGGGAAAACACCGGGGAGCTGTTTTTT. The V call is TRBV29-1, the J call TRBJ2-2; TRBD2 agrees at 8 bases. V was pared by 7 bases and J by 2 bases, with 6 bases of the junction left unmatched. Germline-derived CDR1 and CDR2 are SQVTM and ANQGSEA. The CDR3 spans 14 residues.

This clonotype occurred many times. The J gene is TRBJ2-3, the V gene TRBV11-2; 9 nucleotides match TRBD2. This CDR3 contains 18 residues. V shed 5 bases, J shed 6 bases, and the junction held 18 bases outside the gene matches. Germline CDR1 reads SGHAT; CDR2 reads FQNNGV. In DNA, the CDR3 is TGTGCCAGCAGCACCCGGGCGGGTAGCGGGGGCCTCCGGGATACGCAGTATTTT. It codes for CASSTRAGSGGLRDTQYF.

The chain couples TRBV5-1 to TRBJ2-3; the match to TRBD1 covers 8 bases. The J segment lost 13 bases and the V segment lost 4 bases, leaving 14 bases of the junction unmatched. This CDR3 spans 14 amino acids. Germline CDR1 SGHRS, CDR2 YFSETQ. For the CDR3, the DNA is TGCGCCAGCAGCCTTGGACAGGGCGTCGCCATGGAGTATTTT. Protein: CASSLGQGVAMEYF.

The chain recombines TRBV9 with TRBJ2-3; TRBD1 might be the D (5 bases). From germline, CDR1 is SGDLS and CDR2 YYNGEE. The CDR3 loop spans 16 amino acids. Deletions cut 4 bases from V and 1 base from J, with 16 bases between. The chain's CDR3 is CASSPNLGAGTDTQYF. The CDR3 nucleotides are TGTGCCAGCAGCCCAAATTTAGGGGCGGGCACAGATACGCAGTATTTT.

With respect to this clonotype: One end of the junction does not line up with germline, which may come from a read error. The CDR3 region is CTSSQGSENIQYF. The DNA for the CDR3 is TGTACCAGCAGCCAGGGGTCGGAAAACATTCAGTACTTC. The chain couples TRBV9 to TRBJ2-4; D is possibly TRBD1 (6 bases). Germline V CDR1 and CDR2: SGDLS, YYNGEE. The CDR3 sequence is 13 residues long.

The V gene is TRBV5-1, the J gene TRBJ2-5, with a weak D call TRBD1 (6 bases). V lost 10 bases and J 3 bases, leaving 13 bases between the germline ends. The CDR3 extends over 12 amino acids. Germline CDR1 reads SGHRS; CDR2 reads YFSETQ. The CDR3 sequence: CAGRDTKETQYF. CDR3 sequence (DNA): TGCGCCGGCCGGGACACAAAAGAGACCCAGTACTTC.

The gene calls are TRBV12-3 or TRBV12-4 and TRBJ1-2, with D perhaps TRBD1 (5 bases). The CDR3 spans 14 residues. Trimming stripped 3 bases from V and 4 bases from J, with 12 bases between. CDR3 residues: CASSLGRVPYGYTF. The CDR3 nucleotides read TGTGCCAGCAGTTTGGGCAGGGTCCCCTATGGCTACACCTTC.

This chain uses TRBV7-2 with TRBJ2-7; D ambiguous. CDR3 size: 13 residues. The V and J ends lost 5 bases and 4 bases respectively, with 12 bases between them. Looked up from germline, CDR1 is SGHTA and CDR2 is FQGNSA. The CDR3 DNA is TGTGCCAGCAGCCCACCTCTACGGTACGAGCAGTACTTC. Protein product: CASSPPLRYEQYF.

The chain is built from TRBV9 and TRBJ2-7; 14 bases match TRBD2. Germline V lookup: CDR1 SGDLS, CDR2 YYNGEE. V shed 2 bases and J 9 bases; nucleotides not matched to a gene: 4. The CDR3 sequence is 14 residues long. The CDR3 protein is CASSVGLAGELQYF. The CDR3 region has the DNA TGTGCCAGCAGCGTGGGACTAGCGGGAGAGCTGCAGTACTTC. Based on the CDR3 plus reference TRBV9 and TRBJ2-7, the full variable domain is DSGVTQTPKHLITATGQRVTLRCSPRSGDLSVYWYQQSLDQGLQFLIQYYNGEERAKGNILERFSAQQFPDLHSELNLSSLELGDSALYFCASSVGLAGELQYFGPGTRLTVT.

Of note for this clonotype: Mismatch with germline at one junction end may stem from a read error. The rearrangement joins TRBV9 to TRBJ1-2; D remains ambiguous. CDR3 size: 15 residues. Germline V gives CDR1 SGDLS, CDR2 YYNGEE. CDR3 in DNA: TGTGCCAGCAGCGTAGGCGGTTTTCCTAAGTATGGCTACACCTTC. This translates into CASSVGGFPKYGYTF.

This chain connects TRBV5-1 to TRBJ2-7; the match to TRBD2 covers 9 bases. Germline CDR1 is SGHRS and CDR2 is YFSETQ. The CDR3 is 15 amino acids. The ends lost 4 bases at V and 2 bases at J; junction bases unmatched: 7. Here the CDR3 reads CASSTDAGGAYEQYF. CDR3 DNA sequence: TGCGCCAGCAGCACGGACGCGGGAGGGGCCTACGAGCAGTACTTC.

This clonotype was seen a handful of times. The rearrangement uses TRBV4-2 and TRBJ2-4, with D possibly being TRBD1 (5 bases). The V gene lost 4 bases and the J gene lost 0 bases, with 31 bases spanning the gap. The CDR3 runs 22 residues. Per the germline V gene, CDR1 is LGHNA and CDR2 is YNFKEQ. Written as DNA, the CDR3 is TGTGCCAGCAGCCGCTACACCCCACAGACAGCCAAGAACAATCTAGCCAAAAACATTCAGTACTTC. Amino acid sequence: CASSRYTPQTAKNNLAKNIQYF.

The gene calls are TRBV5-4 and TRBJ2-7; perhaps TRBD2 as D (5 bases). Trimming took 3 bases from V and 7 from J, leaving 11 bases between them. This CDR3 region has 12 residues. Germline lookup yields CDR1 SGHNT and CDR2 YYREEE (reference sequence). This CDR3 is CASSWEIGEQYF. Here the CDR3 DNA reads TGTGCCAGCAGCTGGGAGATTGGTGAGCAGTACTTC.

This clonotype was recorded a few times. The chain joins TRBV2 to TRBJ2-7, with a tentative D call TRBD2 (5 bases). This CDR3 has 14 residues. V was cut by 3 bases and J by 4 bases, with 13 bases left in between. Germline V lookup: CDR1 SNHLY, CDR2 FYNNEI. DNA of the CDR3: TGTGCCAGCAGTGATCGGGTACTAGTATACGAGCAGTACTTC. The encoded protein is CASSDRVLVYEQYF.

This clonotype has more than one count but fewer than ten. The CDR3 DNA reads TGTGCCAGCAGTTACTCGAGGAGCTCCTACGAGCAGTACTTC. Translating gives CASSYSRSSYEQYF. The chain combines TRBV6-5 with TRBJ2-7; D is ambiguous. Per the germline V gene, CDR1 is MNHEY and CDR2 is SVGAGI. The CDR3 consists of 14 residues. V shed 0 bases and J shed 0 bases, with 6 bases lying between them.

CDR3 region: CASSQPWTGNNEQFF. The CDR3 nucleotides are TGTGCCAGTAGTCAACCCTGGACAGGTAACAATGAGCAGTTCTTC. The chain links TRBV19 to TRBJ2-1; TRBD1 aligns across 7 bases. Germline trimming cut 5 bases from V and 5 bases from J; bases unmatched to any gene: 9. Germline CDR1 LNHDA, CDR2 SQIVND (reference sequence). CDR3 length: 15 amino acids. The variable domain in full, completed from reference TRBV19 and TRBJ2-1, reads DGGITQSPKYLFRKEGQNVTLSCEQNLNHDAMYWYRQDPGQGLRLIYYSQIVNDFQKGDIAEGYSVSREKKESFPLTVTSAQKNPTAFYLCASSQPWTGNNEQFFGPGTRLTVL.

The chain is built from TRBV20-1 and TRBJ2-5; the D gene is possibly TRBD2 (7 bases). The CDR3 extends over 16 amino acids. Germline CDR1 is DFQATT and CDR2 is SNEGSKA (reference sequence). The V and J ends lost 0 bases and 5 bases respectively, with 19 bases between them. The DNA for the CDR3 is TGCAGTGCTAGAGATGCCGGTGCGGGGGCTAGGGAGACCCAGTACTTC. It specifies CSARDAGAGARETQYF.